Following are 15 T cell receptor beta chains from one sample sequenced in a study of tumor-infiltrating lymphocytes in primary liver carcinoma. Each 20-30 mg portion of unsorted bulk tissue served as the source for co-extraction of RNA and DNA. The authors made TCR beta cDNA from 450 to 600 ng total RNA with a constant-region primer. Slightly modified ARM-PCR served as the procedure for the TCR beta libraries. These libraries came from three rounds of nested multiplex PCR. The study ran its first two PCR rounds for around 10 cycles each, using TRBV1-TRBV30 forward primers and a C-beta reverse primer. MiXCR was run by TCRdb on the multiplex PCR reads, yielding one entry per CDR3 protein. This table holds tens of thousands of distinct CDR3 sequences, about 64% found once. Sequencing input: liver tumor tissue from sampling region 4. Subset indicated: tumor region T4, right-lateral pole. The receptors were gathered from a woman in her sixties with primary liver carcinoma and hepatitis B virus infection.

Concerning this clonotype itself: A junction end diverges from the germline sequence, so it may reflect a read error. This rearrangement joins TRBV10-1 to TRBJ2-1, with a possible D match to TRBD1 (5 bases). The germline gives CDR1 WNHNN, CDR2 SYGVQD (reference sequence). This CDR3 has 15 residues. The DNA of the CDR3 is TGCGCCAGCAGTGAGTCCGGTGCAGGGTGCAATGAACAGTTCTTC. The encoded protein is CASSESGAGCNEQFF.

Comments on this clonotype: One end of the junction does not line up with germline, which may come from a read error. The V and J genes are TRBV12-3 or TRBV12-4 and TRBJ2-7, with 9 bases lining up with TRBD1. This CDR3 is built from 15 residues. CDR3 nucleotides: TGTACCAGCAGTCCTCGGGACAGGGTCGTCGGCCGACCATACTTC. It is translated as CTSSPRDRVVGRPYF.

Ten or more counts support this clonotype. This chain connects TRBV28 to TRBJ2-5; D is unclear. Germline CDR1 is MDHEN and CDR2 is SYDVKM. V was cut by 4 bases and J by 5 bases, with 26 bases left in between. CDR3 length equals 18 residues. DNA of the CDR3: TGTGCCAGCAGTTCAGGCAAGCGCATCACCTATCGAACGGAGACCCAGTACTTC. Translation: CASSSGKRITYRTETQYF. Together with reference TRBV28 and TRBJ2-5, the CDR3 gives the full variable domain: DVKVTQSSRYLVKRTGEKVFLECVQDMDHENMFWYRQDPGLGLRLIYFSYDVKMKEKGDIPEGYSVSREKKERFSLILESASTNQTSMYLCASSSGKRITYRTETQYFGPGTRLLVL.

By sample share, this clonotype is medium-sized. V is TRBV12-3 or TRBV12-4 and J is TRBJ2-7, with 8 bases fitting TRBD2. V trimming: 6 bases; J trimming: 5 bases; junction bases outside the gene matches: 6. This CDR3 region has 13 residues. The CDR3 loop is CASSFGGGDEQYF. CDR3 sequence (DNA): TGTGCCAGCAGCTTCGGGGGGGGCGACGAGCAGTACTTC.

On this clonotype: Mismatch with germline at one junction end may stem from a read error. This rearrangement joins TRBV5-1 to TRBJ2-3; the match to TRBD2 covers 9 bases. CDR3 length: 14 amino acids. Germline V gene sequence: CDR1 SGHRS, CDR2 YFSETQ. DNA for the CDR3: TGCGCCAACAGTCACAGCGGGAGGTCCGATATGCAGTATTTT. This gives the protein CANSHSGRSDMQYF.

This clonotype was detected many times. This chain connects TRBV7-9 to TRBJ2-3; D possibly corresponds to TRBD2 (5 bases). CDR3 length equals 15 residues. V lost 5 bases and J lost 2, with 14 bases in between. CDR1 SEHNR and CDR2 FQNEAQ come from the germline V gene (reference sequence). The CDR3 DNA follows: TGTGCCAGCAGCCCCCGGGGTACATACACAGATACGCAGTATTTT. Translation gives CASSPRGTYTDTQYF. Supplemented by reference TRBV7-9 and TRBJ2-3, the full variable domain reads DTGVSQNPRHKITKRGQNVTFRCDPISEHNRLYWYRQTLGQGPEFLTYFQNEAQLEKSRLLSDRFSAERPKGSFSTLEIQRTEQGDSAMYLCASSPRGTYTDTQYFGPGTRLTVL.

The chain has TRBV10-3 and TRBJ1-6, with TRBD1 matching over 9 bases. The junction had 9 bases not matched to a gene; V was cut back by 6 bases and J by 6 bases. Germline CDR1 reads ENHRY; CDR2 reads SYGVKD. The CDR3 contains 16 residues. The CDR3 reads CAISETGGASNSPLHF. Here the CDR3 DNA reads TGTGCCATCAGCGAGACAGGGGGTGCGAGTAATTCACCCCTCCACTTT.

This clonotype was recorded at least ten times. V gene TRBV10-1 combines with J gene TRBJ2-5; 9 nucleotides agree with TRBD2. With 0 bases clipped from V and 5 bases from J, the junction kept 4 bases outside the gene matches. CDR3 length equals 15 residues. Germline CDR1 reads WNHNN; CDR2 reads SYGVQD (reference sequence). The CDR3 bases are TGCGCCAGCAGTGAGTCTACCAGCGGGAGGGAGACCCAGTACTTC. The encoded protein is CASSESTSGRETQYF.

The V and J genes are TRBV11-2 and TRBJ2-4; perhaps D is TRBD1 or TRBD2 (5 bases each). The germline gives CDR1 SGHAT, CDR2 FQNNGV. Trimming left V 0 bases short and J 8 bases short, with 14 bases between. This CDR3 is 15 amino acids long. CDR3 sequence: CASSLDDWGRDIQYF. The CDR3 nucleotides are TGTGCCAGCAGCTTAGACGATTGGGGACGCGACATTCAGTACTTC.

At least ten counts were recorded for this clonotype. The V gene is TRBV28, the J gene TRBJ1-2; no definite D call. CDR3 size: 12 residues. Trimming removed 6 bases from V and 2 bases from J, with 7 bases in between. CDR1 MDHEN and CDR2 SYDVKM come from the germline V gene. CDR3 nucleotide sequence: TGTGCCAGCAGCCTGGGGAACTATGGCTACACCTTC. As protein: CASSLGNYGYTF.

This clonotype was seen repeatedly, ten times or more. The rearrangement joins TRBV12-3 or TRBV12-4 to TRBJ2-5, with 9 positions matching TRBD1. The length of the CDR3 is 15 residues. V trimming: 6 bases; J trimming: 5 bases; junction bases outside the gene matches: 10. CDR3 nucleotide sequence: TGTGCCAGCAGGCCCGGGACAGGGCTGAAGGAGACCCAGTACTTC. Translating it yields CASRPGTGLKETQYF.

On this clonotype itself: This could be a read error, since a much larger clone is one nucleotide away. The chain couples TRBV7-8 to TRBJ2-2; TRBD2 is a possible D gene (6 bases). The CDR3 runs 15 residues. The germline V gene has CDR1 SGHVS and CDR2 FQNEAQ. The CDR3 DNA reads as TGTGCCAGCAGTGACCCGGGACTTTCAGCCGGGGAGCCGTTTTTT. Protein: CASSDPGLSAGEPFF.

As for this clonotype: No conserved phenylalanine or tryptophan ends this CDR3, so it is likely a read error. The J gene is TRBJ2-1, the V gene TRBV11-2; 7 nucleotides agree with TRBD1. The CDR3 is made up of 17 amino acids. The trim removed 6 bases at V and 3 bases at J, leaving 14 bases unmatched. Germline values: CDR1 SGHAT, CDR2 FQNNGV. In DNA form, the CDR3 reads TGTGCCAGCAGTTTGCGACCGGGACAGAGATTCTACAATGAGCAGTTCGTC. This codes for CASSLRPGQRFYNEQFV.

Turning to this clonotype: The germline gene is not matched at one end of the junction; a read error may be the cause. This rearrangement joins TRBV6-5 to TRBJ1-2; 11 positions agree with TRBD1. The CDR3 has 16 residues. Germline V gene sequence: CDR1 MNHEY, CDR2 SVGAGI. The CDR3 DNA is TGTGCCAGCACAACCCCCGCAGGACAGGGGGCGAGTGGCTGCAACTTC. It encodes CASTTPAGQGASGCNF.

On this clonotype: A junction end diverges from the germline sequence, so it may reflect a read error. The chain is built from TRBV6-6 and TRBJ1-1; 9 bases map to TRBD1. From germline, CDR1 is MNHNY and CDR2 SVGAGI (reference sequence). CDR3 size: 17 residues. DNA for the CDR3: TGTGCCGGCAGTTACCTGGGGACAGGGTCTTGGGACACTGAAGCTTTCTTT. It yields the protein CAGSYLGTGSWDTEAFF.